Sequencing of this T cell receptor (beta chain) was carried out in a study of post-analysis software for immune sequencing data. Study-level information: Disease courses included relapsing-remitting, secondary progressive and progressive-relapsing multiple sclerosis. Notes on the study in general: In patients, about 5 TRBV segments were more frequent than in controls, with TRBV5-6, TRBV5-1 and TRBV20-1 among them. Strong co-clustering by F measure was evident for samples that had been prepared in the same batch.

This clonotype was picked up many times. Antigen specificity is unknown. Libraries were made from TCR beta cDNA, and they carried unique molecular identifiers. Each batch of about 0.95 to 10 million T cells produced some 500,000 cDNA molecules. A single record per CDR3 protein comes from TCRdb applying MiXCR to the PCR reads. The sample yields hundreds of thousands of distinct CDR3 sequences, 40% to 50% seen once. V shed 0 bases, J shed 2 bases, and the junction held 1 base outside the gene matches. Germline V lookup: CDR1 SGHRS, CDR2 YFSETQ. The CDR3 is made up of 14 amino acids. The clonotype was recovered from a girl between 5 and 17 years old with multiple sclerosis. The J gene is TRBJ2-7, the V gene TRBV5-1; 8 bases line up with TRBD2. The sequencing sample was made of blood. The CDR3 loop reads CASSLGSGAYEQYF. DNA of the CDR3: TGCGCCAGCAGCTTGGGTAGCGGGGCCTACGAGCAGTACTTC. Using reference TRBV5-1 and TRBJ2-7 for the parts outside the CDR3, the full variable domain is KAGVTQTPRYLIKTRGQQVTLSCSPISGHRSVSWYQQTPGQGLQFLFEYFSETQRNKGNFPGRFSGRQFSNSRSEMNVSTLELGDSALYLCASSLGSGAYEQYFGPGTRLTVT.